A single sample is the source of the 18 T cell receptor beta chains below, sequenced in a study of blood T cell repertoires in COVID-19. Profiling relied on immunoSEQ multiplex PCR, and the TCRdb table lists in-frame clones only, not all of them. The sample holds around 130,000 clones, roughly 81% seen once. The source material was peripheral blood. The origin of the receptors is a human donor in a cohort sampled during active COVID-19.

This clone was seen more than once but under ten times. The germline gene is not matched at one end of the junction; a read error may be the cause. CDR3 nucleotide sequence: TGTGCTAGCAGCCCAACAGCGGGGATTAGCTCCTACAATGAGCAGTTCTTC. This gives the protein CASSPTAGISSYNEQFF. The J gene is TRBJ2-1, the V gene TRBV7-7, with 7 bases matching TRBD2. The germline CDR1 and CDR2 sequences are SSHAT and FNYEAQ (reference sequence). The CDR3 sequence is 17 residues long.

The chain links TRBV6-5 to TRBJ1-1; 9 positions agree with TRBD1. Germline V lookup: CDR1 MNHEY, CDR2 SVGAGI. V lost 6 bases, J lost 5 bases, and 4 bases stayed unmatched. The CDR3 spans 13 residues. As DNA, the CDR3 is TGTGCCAGCAGCCTACAGGGGGCGACTGAAGCTTTCTTT. Its translation is CASSLQGATEAFF.

The genes are TRBV4-2 and TRBJ2-1; D is undetermined. Germline CDR1 and CDR2: LGHNA and YNFKEQ. Trimming pared 1 base from V and 8 bases from J, leaving 12 bases between. The CDR3 is made up of 14 amino acids. In DNA form, the CDR3 reads TGTGCCAGCAGCCAAGGGCCCGGTCGGGATGAGCAGTTCTTC. The encoded protein is CASSQGPGRDEQFF.

V is TRBV3-1 (or the pseudogene TRBV3-2) and J is TRBJ2-1; 9 bases are shared with TRBD2. Germline CDR1 reads LGHDT; CDR2 reads YNNKEL (reference sequence). V lost 10 bases to trimming and J lost 3 bases; unmatched junction nucleotides: 7. The CDR3 is 14 residues long. This CDR3 is CATDGGGVYNEQFF. The CDR3 region has the DNA TGTGCCACCGACGGCGGGGGGGTCTACAATGAGCAGTTCTTC.

The V call is TRBV19, the J call TRBJ1-6; 9 bases fit TRBD1. The J segment lost 8 bases and the V segment lost 7 bases, leaving 12 bases of the junction unmatched. Germline lookup yields CDR1 LNHDA and CDR2 SQIVND (reference sequence). The CDR3 extends over 16 amino acids. The CDR3 is CASTSAGDRVYSPLHF. CDR3 DNA: TGTGCCAGTACCTCCGCGGGGGACAGGGTTTATTCACCCCTCCACTTT.

The chain has TRBV5-5 and TRBJ1-2, with 7 positions matching TRBD1. The CDR3 loop spans 15 amino acids. Trimming took 4 bases from V and 4 from J; bases not matched to a gene: 10. Germline V gene data show CDR1 as SGHKS and CDR2 as YYEKEE (reference sequence). The CDR3 sequence: CASSRNTDRRYGYTF. The CDR3 nucleotides read TGTGCCAGCAGCCGGAATACGGACAGGCGCTATGGCTACACCTTC.

V usage is TRBV9 and J usage is TRBJ2-3; TRBD2 matches 8 bases. The junction had 7 bases not matched to a gene; V was cut back by 4 bases and J by 0 bases. This CDR3 region has 16 residues. Per the germline V gene, CDR1 is SGDLS and CDR2 is YYNGEE. The CDR3 reads CASSTIAGTSTDTQYF. The CDR3 region has the DNA TGTGCCAGCAGCACCATAGCGGGGACTAGCACAGATACGCAGTATTTT.

This sequence joins TRBV2 and TRBJ2-5, with 7 positions matching TRBD2. From germline, CDR1 is SNHLY and CDR2 FYNNEI. The CDR3 has 15 residues. V gave up 4 bases and J gave up 1 base; unmatched junction bases: 6. The CDR3 nucleotides read TGTGCCAGCAGTGTGGCTAGCGGAACCCAAGAGACCCAGTACTTC. This encodes CASSVASGTQETQYF.

This clone has ten or more counts. The J gene is TRBJ1-2, the V gene TRBV18; possibly TRBD1 for D (5 bases). The CDR3 loop spans 15 amino acids. The V end was cut by 5 bases, the J end by 8 bases, with 21 bases between. Germline CDR1 and CDR2: KGHSH and LQKENI. The CDR3, as DNA: TGTGCCAGCTCAGACCTCAGGGTCTCTCCTTTCGGCTACACCTTC. This gives the protein CASSDLRVSPFGYTF.

The chain combines TRBV6-6 with TRBJ2-7; TRBD1 matches at 7 bases. The CDR3 is 15 residues long. Losses at the gene ends were 2 bases for V and 4 bases for J; bases not matched to a gene: 8. Germline loops: CDR1 MNHNY, CDR2 SVGAGI (reference sequence). In DNA, the CDR3 is TGTGCCAGCAGTTACCTCCGGGACAGTTCTTACGAGCAGTACTTC. This translates into CASSYLRDSSYEQYF.

The genes are TRBV2 and TRBJ1-2; a weak D match, TRBD1 (6 bases). Germline loops: CDR1 SNHLY, CDR2 FYNNEI. The V end lost 6 bases, the J end lost 3 bases, and 11 bases lay between the germline ends. The CDR3 sequence is 13 residues long. The DNA of the CDR3 is TGTGCCAGCAGCCCGGGGACACACTATGGCTACACCTTC. It is translated as CASSPGTHYGYTF.

The chain has TRBV14 and TRBJ2-5, with 7 bases aligning to TRBD2. V dropped 3 bases and J dropped 5; count of bases not matched to a gene: 12. CDR1 and CDR2 (germline): SGHDN, FVKESK. The CDR3 spans 16 residues. The CDR3 spells CASSHQTPFGGETQYF. The CDR3 nucleotides are TGTGCCAGCAGCCACCAGACTCCTTTCGGGGGGGAGACCCAGTACTTC.

V usage is TRBV3-1 (or the pseudogene TRBV3-2) and J usage is TRBJ1-2, with D perhaps TRBD1 (6 bases). CDR1 and CDR2 from the germline V gene are LGHDT and YNNKEL (reference sequence). Trimming stripped 8 bases from V and 4 bases from J, with 17 bases between. This CDR3 has 14 residues. The CDR3: CASGYRAMVYGYTF. CDR3 nucleotide sequence: TGTGCCAGCGGATACAGGGCAATGGTCTATGGCTACACCTTC.

This chain links TRBV19 with TRBJ2-5, with D perhaps TRBD2 (6 bases). Looked up from germline, CDR1 is LNHDA and CDR2 is SQIVND (reference sequence). This CDR3 has 16 amino acids. V lost 7 bases and J lost 1, with 19 bases in between. The CDR3 bases are TGTGCCAGTAAGGGGTGGGGACGGGGGACCCAAGAGACCCAGTACTTC. Its translation is CASKGWGRGTQETQYF.

The chain couples TRBV6-1 to TRBJ1-2, with D hard to call. In germline, CDR1 is MNHNS, CDR2 SASEGT. Between the trimmed V and J ends, which lost 3 bases and 2 bases, there was a span of 4 bases. The CDR3 length is 12 residues. This chain's CDR3 is CASSDVNYGYTF. CDR3 DNA sequence: TGTGCCAGCAGTGACGTGAACTATGGCTACACCTTC.

This clone showed up just once. The chain is built from TRBV21-1 and TRBJ2-7; no DNA check was done on the table's D call, TRBD1. TRBV21-1 is given as a pseudogene. This CDR3 comprises 13 residues. The CDR3, as DNA: TGTGCCAGCAGCAAATTTTGGCAGGACGAGCAGTACTTC. It is translated as CASSKFWQDEQYF.

This clone came up a few times. This chain uses TRBV6-6 with TRBJ1-1, with D perhaps TRBD1 (5 bases). The V and J ends lost 2 bases and 6 bases respectively, with 16 bases between them. In germline, CDR1 is MNHNY, CDR2 SVGAGI (reference sequence). The CDR3 length is 15 residues. The CDR3: CASSYLNRGEAEAFF. The CDR3 nucleotides are TGTGCCAGCAGTTACCTGAACCGGGGGGAGGCTGAAGCTTTCTTT.

The V gene is TRBV19, the J gene TRBJ2-1, with 9 bases identical to TRBD2. Losses at the gene ends were 8 bases for V and 2 bases for J; bases not matched to a gene: 7. Germline V gene sequence: CDR1 LNHDA, CDR2 SQIVND (reference sequence). This CDR3 comprises 15 residues. Here the CDR3 DNA reads TGTGCCAGTTCCAGCGGGGGGCTAGCCTACAATGAGCAGTTCTTC. Protein product: CASSSGGLAYNEQFF.